The sequence of this TCR beta chain was determined in a study of blood T cell repertoires in COVID-19. Study context: Samples came from the United States, Italy and Spain, spanning acute and convalescent COVID-19. Sample material is recorded as cDNA or gDNA derived from T cells, B-cell-depleted T cells, or PBMCs.

Per the authors' pipeline: Amplification from reference gene primers served as the basis for estimated nucleated cell counts. Data came from immunoSEQ multiplex PCR; TCRdb stores just in-frame clones and leaves some out. For V, J and clone size, that table is used; D and trimming come from the DNA. The table records 240,000 or so clones, roughly 79% of them present only once. CDR3 length: 13 amino acids. V was clipped by 1 base and J by 8 bases, with 12 bases between them. Germline-derived CDR1 and CDR2 are SGDLS and YYNGEE. Enrolled during active infection, Seattle patients were then followed longitudinally.

The chain combines TRBV9 with TRBJ1-2; D remains unclear. Material for sequencing was peripheral blood. This sequence originates from a woman over 75 with COVID-19, enrolled during active disease. CDR3 bases: TGTGCCAGCAGCGTAACATCCTCCGGGGGCTACACCTTC. The encoded protein is CASSVTSSGGYTF.